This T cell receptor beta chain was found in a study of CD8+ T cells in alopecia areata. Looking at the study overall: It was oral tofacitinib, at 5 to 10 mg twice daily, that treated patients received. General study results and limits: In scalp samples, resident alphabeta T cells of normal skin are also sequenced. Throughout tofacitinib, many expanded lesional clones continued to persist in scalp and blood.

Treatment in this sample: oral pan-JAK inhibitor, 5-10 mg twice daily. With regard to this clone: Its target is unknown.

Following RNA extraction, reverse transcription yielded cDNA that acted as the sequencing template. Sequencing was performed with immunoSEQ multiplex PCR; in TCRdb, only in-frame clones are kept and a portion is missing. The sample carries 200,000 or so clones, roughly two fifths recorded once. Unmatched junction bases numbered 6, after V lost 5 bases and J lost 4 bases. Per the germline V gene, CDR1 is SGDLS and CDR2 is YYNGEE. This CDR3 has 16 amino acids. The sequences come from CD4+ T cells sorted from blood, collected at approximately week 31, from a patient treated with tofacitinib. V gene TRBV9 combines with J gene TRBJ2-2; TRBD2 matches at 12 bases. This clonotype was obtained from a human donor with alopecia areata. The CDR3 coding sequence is TGTGCCAGCAGTTCAGGACTAGCGGGAAGCACCGGGGAGCTGTTTTTT. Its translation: CASSSGLAGSTGELFF.